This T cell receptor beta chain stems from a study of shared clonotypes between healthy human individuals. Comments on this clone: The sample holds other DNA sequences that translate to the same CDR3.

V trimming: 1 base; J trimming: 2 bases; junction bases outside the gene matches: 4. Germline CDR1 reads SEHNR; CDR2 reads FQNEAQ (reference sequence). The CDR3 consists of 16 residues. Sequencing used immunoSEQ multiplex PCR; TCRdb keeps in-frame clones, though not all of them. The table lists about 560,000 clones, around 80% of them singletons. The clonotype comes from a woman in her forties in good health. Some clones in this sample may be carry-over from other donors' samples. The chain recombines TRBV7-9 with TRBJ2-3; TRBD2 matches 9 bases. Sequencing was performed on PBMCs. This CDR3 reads CASSLVLAGSTDTQYF. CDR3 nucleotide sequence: TGTGCCAGCAGCTTAGTCCTAGCGGGATCCACAGATACGCAGTATTTT.